This T cell receptor (beta chain) appears in the sequencing data of a study of shared clonotypes between healthy human individuals (dated by TCRdb to about 2020). Looking at the study overall: A few men and two women, aged 18 to 49 years, made up the cohort. For each donor, three plates each were used for CD4 naive and CD4 memory, two plates were used for CD8 naive, and one plate was used for CD8 memory. Between about 0.85 and 8.9 billion PBMCs per donor were obtained by leukapheresis. To estimate repertoire size and how much clonotypes are shared between individuals, the study performed deep sequencing of blood TCR repertoires from a few healthy adults. Different laboratories and diverse techniques were used to prepare libraries and sequence TCR repertoires, to increase sequencing depth and limit assay-specific biases.

The paper's findings and limits, for the study overall: Higher generation probabilities were observed for clonotypes shared by all four sorted-subset donors than for non-shared clonotypes. Incomplete sequencing was indicated by rarefaction of sorted-subset datasets, despite the large sequencing depth. The genetic and exposure-history diversity represented was limited by the small number of donors. Sampling was restricted to blood, and TCR repertoires in tissues likely differ from the TCR repertoires found in blood. Estimated clonotype richness was generally larger for naive than for memory subsets. Sharing across several donors was observed for about 5% of naive CD4, 3% to 3.5% of naive CD8, about 2.3% of memory CD4, and roughly 0.4% of memory CD8 clonotypes. Based on pairwise subsampling, the degree of clonotype sharing among donors was expected to be affected by sequencing depth.

TCR CDR3 regions were amplified from genomic DNA by multiplex PCR using the deep immunoSEQ assay. Extracted genomic DNA from each cell subset was distributed evenly across all wells of several immunoSEQ 96-well plates, and each plate was treated as a replicate. For sorted subsets, 150 to 250 ng of genomic DNA, equivalent to some 30,000 T cell genomes, went into each replicate PCR. Purified libraries were measured with a Qubit 3.0 fluorometer, size-checked on a Bioanalyzer 2100, and measured again with the KAPA Library Quantification kit. A separate single-read 150-cycle Illumina NextSeq 550 flow cell was used to sequence each immunoSEQ 96-well plate. As for how the authors treated the data: Because the immunoSEQ output held only junctional sequences and lacked quality scores, the filtering could not match the filtering applied to full-length reads. Sequences were annotated with PyIR, a Python wrapper for IgBLAST v1.9, using IMGT germline references to assign V/J genes and CDR3. Reads with weak V/J assignments (E-value above 1e-6), missing CDR3, stop codons, out-of-frame junctions, or ambiguous translated residues were removed. A V3J clonotype was defined by an identical inferred V gene, J gene, and CDR3 amino acid sequence. To compute the percentage overlap between repertoires, the number of shared unique clonotypes was divided by the size of the smaller repertoire. Richness of each repertoire was evaluated using RTK rarefaction, the Chao1 estimator, and Recon v2.1 estimates of unobserved clonotypes. OLGA was used to compute generation probabilities for all TCRbeta clonotypes that the gDNA method yielded from a handful of donors. The source is immuneACCESS, and TCRdb retained only in-frame sequences with V and J called. Part of the clones is not carried over; for the studies checked, unresolved V genes explain less than half of this, and the remainder is unexplained. The V and J calls and clone size are taken from that table; D and trimming were inferred from the DNA. For this sample there are 2 million to 3 million clones; around 90% appear just once. Around 0.14% of the sample belongs to the ten largest clones.

Turning to this clone: The antigen it recognizes is unknown. No much larger clone exists at a distance of one base, and base qualities are not known.

Donors were healthy HIV-negative adults with no recently reported acute infections or vaccinations. All donors were Caucasian adults living in Nashville, Tennessee, USA. Magnetic negative selection was used to enrich CD4+ T cells, after which naive cells were positively selected on CD45RA and the negative fraction became the memory subset. After blood collection by leukapheresis, PBMCs were isolated using Ficoll-Histopaque density gradient centrifugation and then cryopreserved in the vapor phase of liquid nitrogen. Analytical flow cytometry was used to check the purity and quantity of each magnetically sorted T cell population. Genomic DNA was isolated from every sorted fraction and measured by UV absorbance on a Nanodrop 2000c. The TCR originated in a man between 18 and 29 years old in good health. Material: naive CD4+ T cells sorted from blood. Per the publication, the cell subset or site label means: CD45RA+ positively selected.

The DNA sequence is given as TGTGCCACCACTCGGGACAGGGCTTACAATGAGCAGTTCTTC. This encodes CATTRDRAYNEQFF. The sequence joins TRBV15 to TRBJ2-1; TRBD1 matches 9 bases in the middle. Ends trimmed: V by 7 bases, J by 4 bases; bases unmatched to a gene: 5. Taken from the germline V gene (reference sequence), the CDR1 and CDR2 loops are LNHNV and YYDKDF. Measured from the cysteine to the phenylalanine, the CDR3 is 14 residues long. The DNA shown is the 42-base CDR3, in frame from base 1.